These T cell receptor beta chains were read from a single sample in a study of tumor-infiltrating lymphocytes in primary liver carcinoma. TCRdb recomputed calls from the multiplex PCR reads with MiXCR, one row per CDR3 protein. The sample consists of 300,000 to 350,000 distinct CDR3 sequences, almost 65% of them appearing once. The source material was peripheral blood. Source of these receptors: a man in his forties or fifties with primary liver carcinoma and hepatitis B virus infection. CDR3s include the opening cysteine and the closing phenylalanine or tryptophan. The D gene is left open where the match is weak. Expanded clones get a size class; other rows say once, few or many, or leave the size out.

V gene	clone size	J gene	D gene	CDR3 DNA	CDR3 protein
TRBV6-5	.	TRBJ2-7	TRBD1	TGTGCCAGCCAAACAGGGGGCCAAGGCGAGCAGTATTTC	CASQTGGQGEQYF
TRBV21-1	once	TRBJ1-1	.	TGTGCCAGCAGCAAACCTTGGGGAAGACGGAACACTGAAGCTTTCTTT	CASSKPWGRRNTEAFF
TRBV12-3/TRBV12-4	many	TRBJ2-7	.	TGTGCCAGCAGTCCCCCCGGAGGGAGCTACGAGCAGTACTTC	CASSPPGGSYEQYF
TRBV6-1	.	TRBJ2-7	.	TGTGCCAGCAGTGAACTACAGTGCCTCTACGAGCAGTACTTC	CASSELQCLYEQYF
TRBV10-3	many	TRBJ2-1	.	TGTGCCATCAGTGATCGGACAGGGAGGCGGGAGGGATCCTACAATGAGCAGTTCTTC	CAISDRTGRREGSYNEQFF
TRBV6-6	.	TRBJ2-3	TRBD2	TGTGCCAGCAGTTACGGAACCAGCGGGAGGGCCCTAGATACGCAGTATTTT	CASSYGTSGRALDTQYF
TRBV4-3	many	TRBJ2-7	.	TGCGCCAGCAGCCAAGAATGGCGGAGCTCCTACGAGCAGTACTTC	CASSQEWRSSYEQYF
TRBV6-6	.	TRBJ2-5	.	TGTGCCAGCAGCGACCCAGAGGGAAGGAAGACCCAGTACTTT	CASSDPEGRKTQYF
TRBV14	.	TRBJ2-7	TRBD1	TGTGCCAGCAGCCAAGGAGGACAGGGGGCTGCAGGGCAGTACTTC	CASSQGGQGAAGQYF
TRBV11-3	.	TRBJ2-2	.	TGTGCTAGCAGCTTAGGCAGGGGTCTCGACACCGGGGCGCTGTTTTTT	CASSLGRGLDTGALFF
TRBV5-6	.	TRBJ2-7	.	TGTGCCGGCAGCGCTGGACCTGGGGGACGGCAGTACTTC	CAGSAGPGGRQYF
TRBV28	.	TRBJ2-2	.	TGTGCCAGCAGTGCAAGTCCGTTCGGGGAGCTGTTTTTT	CASSASPFGELFF
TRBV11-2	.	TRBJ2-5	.	TGTACCAGCAGTACACCAGAGGGCCTACGGCAGACCCAGTACTTC	CTSSTPEGLRQTQYF
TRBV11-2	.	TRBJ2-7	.	TGTGCCAACAGCTTTGGATATATGGGGTCCTACGAGCAGTACTTC	CANSFGYMGSYEQYF
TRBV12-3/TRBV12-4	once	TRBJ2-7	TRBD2	TGTGCCAGCAGTTTAGCTAGCGGGACCTACGAGCAGTGCTTC	CASSLASGTYEQCF
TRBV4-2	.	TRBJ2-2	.	TGTGCCAGCAGCCAAGATATTATAGAGAACACCGGGGAGCTGTTTTTT	CASSQDIIENTGELFF
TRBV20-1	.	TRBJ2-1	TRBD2	TGCAGTGCAGACCCCGGGGCTAGCGGGAGGTTTTACAATGAGCAGTTCTTC	CSADPGASGRFYNEQFF
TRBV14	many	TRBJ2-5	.	TGTGCCAGCAGCCAAGATATGAGTTCTGGTCGGACCCAGTACTTC	CASSQDMSSGRTQYF
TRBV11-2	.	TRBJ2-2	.	TGTTCCAGCACCAACCGGAGTAATAACCCCGGGGAGCTGTTTTTT	CSSTNRSNNPGELFF
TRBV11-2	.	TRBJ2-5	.	TGTGCCAGCAGCCCACCAGGGGCGGGGGCCGAGAGGGAGACCCAGTACTTC	CASSPPGAGAERETQYF
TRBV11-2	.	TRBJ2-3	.	TGTGCCAGCAGCGCTCGAGTGGCAGGTGGCACAGATACGCAGTATTTT	CASSARVAGGTDTQYF
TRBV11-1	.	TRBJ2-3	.	TGTGCCAGGAGCCTACTGGGTGGCAGCGCAGATACGCAGTATTTT	CARSLLGGSADTQYF
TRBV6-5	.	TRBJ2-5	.	TGTCACAGCAGTTACCCCAAACTCGGGAACCATGAGACCCAGTACTTC	CHSSYPKLGNHETQYF
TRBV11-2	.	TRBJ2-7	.	TGTGCCAGCAGCGTACCAGCGGGTTTAAACGCCAACGAGCAGTACTTC	CASSVPAGLNANEQYF
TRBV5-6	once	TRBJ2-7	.	TGTGCCAGCAGCTTGATGGGGTGGCGGGCTATCGAGCAGTACTTC	CASSLMGWRAIEQYF
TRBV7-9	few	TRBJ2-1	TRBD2	TGTGCCAGCAGCGGTAGCACTCTCGCGGGAGGGCCCAATGAGCAGTTCTTC	CASSGSTLAGGPNEQFF
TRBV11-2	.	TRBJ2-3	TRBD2	TGTGCCAGCAGCTTGGCCATCACTAGCGGGAGTAGATATCCGCAGTATTTT	CASSLAITSGSRYPQYF
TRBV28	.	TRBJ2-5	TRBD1	TGTGCCAGCAGTTTAATCTTGACAGGGGAGACTAGTGGGGCGGAGACCCAGTACTTC	CASSLILTGETSGAETQYF
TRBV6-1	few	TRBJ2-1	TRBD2	TGTGCCAGCAGTGAATCGGCGGGAGGGTACTACAATGAGCAGTTCTTC	CASSESAGGYYNEQFF
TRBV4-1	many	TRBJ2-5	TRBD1	TGCGCCAGCAGCCAAGGGTTGGGACAGGGCCAAGAGACCCAGTACTTC	CASSQGLGQGQETQYF
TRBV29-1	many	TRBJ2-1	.	TGCAGCGTTGGCCTTGGGAACAATGAGCAGTTCTTC	CSVGLGNNEQFF
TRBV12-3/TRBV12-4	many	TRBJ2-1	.	TGTGCCAGCAGTTTGAGACAGCAAGACAATGAGCAGTTCTTC	CASSLRQQDNEQFF
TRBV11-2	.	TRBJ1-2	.	TGTGCCAGCAGCTCTAATAGGGGTCCTTATGGCTACACCTTT	CASSSNRGPYGYTF
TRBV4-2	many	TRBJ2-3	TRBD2	TGTGCCAGCAGCCAAGATAGGTTTTGGGGACTAGCGGACGATGATACGCAGTATTTT	CASSQDRFWGLADDDTQYF
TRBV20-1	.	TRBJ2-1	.	TGCAGTGCTATGTCAGCGAACTCCTACAATGAGCAGTTCTTC	CSAMSANSYNEQFF
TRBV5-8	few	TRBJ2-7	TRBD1	TGTGCCAGCAGCCCCGGGACAGGGAAAAAGTACGAGCAGTACTTC	CASSPGTGKKYEQYF
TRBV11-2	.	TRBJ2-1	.	TGTGCCAACAGCTTAGGGGGTGAGCAGCTCTTC	CANSLGGEQLF
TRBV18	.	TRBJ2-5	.	TGTGCCAGCTCACCAGCAGGGGATGAGACCCAGTACTTC	CASSPAGDETQYF
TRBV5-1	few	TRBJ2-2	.	TGCGCCAGCAAAGTCCACACCGGGGAGCTGTTTTTT	CASKVHTGELFF
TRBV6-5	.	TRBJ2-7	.	TGTGCCAGCAGTTACTCTATCGGGAGCTCCTACGAGCAGTACTTC	CASSYSIGSSYEQYF
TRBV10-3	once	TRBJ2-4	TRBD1	TGTGCCATCAGGGGGACAGAAGAAAACAATCAGTACTTC	CAIRGTEENNQYF